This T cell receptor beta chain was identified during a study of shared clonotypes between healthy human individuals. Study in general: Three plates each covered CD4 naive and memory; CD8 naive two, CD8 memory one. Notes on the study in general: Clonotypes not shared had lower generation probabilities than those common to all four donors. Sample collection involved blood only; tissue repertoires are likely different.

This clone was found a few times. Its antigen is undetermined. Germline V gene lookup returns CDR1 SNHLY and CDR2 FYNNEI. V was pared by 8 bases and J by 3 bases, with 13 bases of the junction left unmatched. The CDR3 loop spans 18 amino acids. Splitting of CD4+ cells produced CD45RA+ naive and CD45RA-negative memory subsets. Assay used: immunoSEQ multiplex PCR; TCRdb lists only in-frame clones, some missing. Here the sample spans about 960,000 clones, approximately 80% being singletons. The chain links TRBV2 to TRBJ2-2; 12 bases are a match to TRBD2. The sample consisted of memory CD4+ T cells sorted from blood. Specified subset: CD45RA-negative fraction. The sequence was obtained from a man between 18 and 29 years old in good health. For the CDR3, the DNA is TGTGCCAGCCTGACTAGCGGGAGATCAGGTGGTGACACCGGGGAGCTGTTTTTT. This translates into CASLTSGRSGGDTGELFF. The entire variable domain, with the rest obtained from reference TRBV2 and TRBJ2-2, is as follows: EPEVTQTPSHQVTQMGQEVILRCVPISNHLYFYWYRQILGQKVEFLVSFYNNEISEKSEIFDDQFSVERPDGSNFTLKIRSTKLEDSAMYFCASLTSGRSGGDTGELFFGEGSRLTVL.